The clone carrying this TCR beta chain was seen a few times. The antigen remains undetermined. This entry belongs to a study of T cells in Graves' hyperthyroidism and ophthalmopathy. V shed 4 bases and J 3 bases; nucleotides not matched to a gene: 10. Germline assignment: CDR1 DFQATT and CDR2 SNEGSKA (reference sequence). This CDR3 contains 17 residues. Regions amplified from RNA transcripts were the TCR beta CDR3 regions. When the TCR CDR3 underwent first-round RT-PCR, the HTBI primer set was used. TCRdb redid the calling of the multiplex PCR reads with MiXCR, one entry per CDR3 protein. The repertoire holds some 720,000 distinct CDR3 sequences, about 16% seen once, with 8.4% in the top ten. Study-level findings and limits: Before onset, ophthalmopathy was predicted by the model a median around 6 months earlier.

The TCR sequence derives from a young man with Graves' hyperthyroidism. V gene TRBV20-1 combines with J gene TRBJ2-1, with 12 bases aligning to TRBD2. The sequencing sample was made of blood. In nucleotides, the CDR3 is TGCAGTGCTACCTCAGGACTAGCGGGAACAAGCTACAATGAGCAGTTCTTC. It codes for CSATSGLAGTSYNEQFF.